Shown below are 5 T cell receptor beta chains from a single sample sequenced in a study of blood T cell repertoires in COVID-19 (dated by TCRdb to 2020 to 2021). The receptor library was made with the immunoSEQ multiplex PCR assay. TCRdb took this table from immuneACCESS and kept in-frame rearrangements with V and J called. Such tables lack part of the clones; where checked against another copy, unresolved V genes explain under half of the gap, and the rest is unexplained. This sample gives 300,000 to 400,000 clones in total; roughly 87% of them show up just once. Together, the top ten hold 9.9% of the sample. The sample comprised peripheral blood. The receptors derive from a man aged 30-40 years with COVID-19, enrolled during active disease.

The V and J genes are TRBV6-5 and TRBJ2-3; TRBD1 aligns across 9 bases. CDR1 is MNHEY, CDR2 SVGAGI, per germline. The V and J ends lost 6 bases and 3 bases, in that order; junction bases with no gene match: 7. There are 15 residues in the CDR3. The CDR3 coding sequence is TGTGCCAGCAGGGTCGGGGACAGGGTTACAGATACGCAGTATTTT. Its protein product is CASRVGDRVTDTQYF.

This clone was observed a single time. The V and J genes are TRBV11-2 and TRBJ2-1; 7 bases agree with TRBD2. Germline V gene data show CDR1 as SGHAT and CDR2 as FQNNGV. V shed 3 bases and J 7 bases; nucleotides not matched to a gene: 9. This CDR3 is 15 amino acids long. CDR3 sequence: CASSFPGLGVNEQFF. Here the CDR3 DNA reads TGTGCCAGCAGCTTTCCTGGACTAGGAGTAAATGAGCAGTTCTTC.

The chain couples TRBV18 to TRBJ1-1; D ambiguous. The V and J ends lost 2 bases and 5 bases respectively, with 9 bases between them. The CDR3 runs to 13 residues. Germline V gives CDR1 KGHSH, CDR2 LQKENI. The chain's CDR3 is CASSPGLYTEAFF. CDR3 DNA: TGTGCCAGCTCACCAGGACTATATACTGAAGCTTTCTTT.

This clone was observed a handful of times. The chain combines TRBV9 with TRBJ2-5, with 9 bases lining up with TRBD2. The germline V gene has CDR1 SGDLS and CDR2 YYNGEE. The CDR3 extends over 17 amino acids. The J segment lost 5 bases and the V segment lost 3 bases, leaving 14 bases of the junction unmatched. Here the CDR3 reads CASSAPLASGIRETQYF. CDR3 bases: TGTGCCAGCAGCGCCCCGTTGGCTAGCGGGATCAGGGAGACCCAGTACTTC.

The V gene is TRBV28, the J gene TRBJ1-4; 8 bases are a match to TRBD1. The CDR3 sequence is 15 residues long. V lost 5 bases to trimming and J lost 7 bases; unmatched junction nucleotides: 9. In germline, CDR1 is MDHEN, CDR2 SYDVKM. CDR3 sequence: CASSAPDRVVEKLFF. In DNA form, the CDR3 reads TGTGCCAGCAGTGCCCCGGACAGGGTAGTTGAAAAACTGTTTTTT.